A single sample gave rise to the 27 T cell receptor beta chains below, sequenced in a study of OX40 agonist ivuxolimab in advanced cancers. Sequenced by immunoSEQ multiplex PCR; TCRdb stores in-frame clones only, minus some. The sample lists over 25,000 clones; approximately 85% were seen once. The starting material was CD4+ or CD8+ T cells sorted from blood, obtained in a trial of the OX40 agonist ivuxolimab. The receptors originated from an adult with an advanced solid tumor such as melanoma, head and neck, liver or kidney cancer.

The chain uses TRBV6-4 and TRBJ2-3; 11 positions agree with TRBD2. Per the germline V gene, CDR1 is MRHNA and CDR2 is SNTAGT. The CDR3 length is 16 residues. The V gene end was trimmed by 6 bases and the J gene end by 2 bases; junction bases not matched to a gene: 7. CDR3 protein: CASSQLAGEYTDTQYF. The CDR3 DNA is TGTGCCAGCAGCCAACTAGCGGGGGAATACACAGATACGCAGTATTTT.

This clone has more than one count but fewer than ten. The J gene is TRBJ2-1, the V gene TRBV28; the match to TRBD2 covers 9 bases. J gave up 3 bases and V 2 bases, and 8 bases lay outside the gene matches. The CDR3 is 17 amino acids. Per germline, CDR1 MDHEN and CDR2 SYDVKM. This chain's CDR3 is CASSLKRGAFYYNEQFF. The CDR3 coding sequence is TGTGCCAGCAGTTTAAAGCGGGGGGCCTTCTACTACAATGAGCAGTTCTTC.

The chain recombines TRBV6-1 with TRBJ1-2; no clear D gene. V lost 8 bases to trimming and J lost 8 bases, with 21 bases between them. The CDR3 extends over 14 amino acids. The germline gives CDR1 MNHNS, CDR2 SASEGT. The CDR3 reads CASLPVIGALGYTF. The CDR3 DNA reads as TGTGCCAGCCTCCCGGTCATCGGCGCCCTAGGCTACACCTTC.

CDR3: CASSLLAGGPVAETQYF. DNA for the CDR3: TGTGCCAGCAGTTTATTAGCGGGGGGGCCCGTTGCAGAGACCCAGTACTTC. The J gene is TRBJ2-5, the V gene TRBV27; 11 nucleotides align to TRBD2. This CDR3 is 17 amino acids long. CDR1 and CDR2 from the germline V gene are MNHEY and SMNVEV (reference sequence). Unmatched junction bases numbered 8, after V lost 1 base and J lost 4 bases.

This sequence joins TRBV28 and TRBJ2-7; D possibly corresponds to TRBD2 (5 bases). The V gene lost 6 bases and the J gene lost 1 base, with 16 bases spanning the gap. The CDR3 covers 15 residues. CDR1 and CDR2 from the germline V gene are MDHEN and SYDVKM. Written as DNA, the CDR3 is TGTGCCAGCAGCCCGGACTCTTACCTTTCCTACGAGCAGTACTTC. Protein product: CASSPDSYLSYEQYF.

The gene calls are TRBV29-1 and TRBJ1-1, with TRBD1 as a possible D gene (5 bases). The CDR3 runs to 14 residues. Looked up from germline, CDR1 is SQVTM and CDR2 is ANQGSEA. V dropped 1 base and J dropped 1 base, with 10 bases sitting between them. The CDR3 nucleotides read TGCAGCGTTGAAGGGGGGGACCGGAACACTGAAGCTTTCTTT. Translation gives CSVEGGDRNTEAFF.

In this sample, this clone turned up a few times. The chain joins TRBV11-2 to TRBJ2-1, with TRBD2 as a possible D gene (6 bases). Germline CDR1 is SGHAT and CDR2 is FQNNGV. V lost 1 base and J lost 8, with 15 bases in between. The CDR3 length is 15 residues. CDR3 coding DNA: TGTGCCAGCAGCTTAGGGCGGGGTTATAGGGATGAGCAGTTCTTC. The encoded protein is CASSLGRGYRDEQFF.

The chain links TRBV5-4 to TRBJ1-6; D is perhaps TRBD1 (6 bases). The CDR3 spans 16 residues. Germline V lookup: CDR1 SGHNT, CDR2 YYREEE (reference sequence). Trimming shortened V by 4 bases and J by 1 base, and 12 bases separated the two germline ends. The CDR3 protein is CASSDGGGSYNSPLHF. CDR3 coding DNA: TGTGCCAGCAGCGACGGAGGGGGGTCCTATAATTCACCCCTCCACTTT.

V gene TRBV9 combines with J gene TRBJ1-4; 8 bases agree with TRBD1. The length of the CDR3 is 15 residues. Trimming removed 1 base from V and 7 bases from J; junction bases left unmatched: 6. Germline V gene data show CDR1 as SGDLS and CDR2 as YYNGEE. The CDR3 DNA is TGTGCCAGCAGCGTAAAACGGGACAGGCCTGAAAAACTGTTTTTT. It translates to CASSVKRDRPEKLFF.

V usage is TRBV6-1 and J usage is TRBJ2-3, with a weak D call TRBD2 (6 bases). Trimming took off 0 bases at V and 0 bases at J, with 10 bases between the two ends. The V gene's germline CDR1 is MNHNS and CDR2 SASEGT. CDR3 length: 16 amino acids. CDR3 sequence: CASSEAAGLSTDTQYF. The CDR3 coding sequence is TGTGCCAGCAGTGAAGCGGCGGGGCTTAGCACAGATACGCAGTATTTT.

The gene calls are TRBV11-2 and TRBJ2-3; D possibly corresponds to TRBD1 (5 bases). Germline V CDR1 and CDR2: SGHAT, FQNNGV. Between the trimmed V and J ends, which lost 1 base and 0 bases, there was a span of 20 bases. This CDR3 has 19 amino acids. The CDR3 region is CASSLVPPSGLSSTDTQYF. CDR3 DNA sequence: TGTGCCAGCAGCTTAGTTCCCCCTTCAGGGCTGAGTAGCACAGATACGCAGTATTTT.

This clone was detected a few times. The DNA of the CDR3 is TGTGCCAGCAGCGCCAACGACAGGGCTAGCTATGGCTACACCTTC. Its translation: CASSANDRASYGYTF. The rearrangement uses TRBV7-9 and TRBJ1-2, with TRBD1 matching 7 bases. Germline V gene lookup returns CDR1 SEHNR and CDR2 FQNEAQ (reference sequence). J was trimmed by 4 bases and V by 5 bases; bases with no gene match: 10. This CDR3 region has 15 residues. The full variable domain, rest sourced from reference TRBV7-9 and TRBJ1-2, is DTGVSQNPRHKITKRGQNVTFRCDPISEHNRLYWYRQTLGQGPEFLTYFQNEAQLEKSRLLSDRFSAERPKGSFSTLEIQRTEQGDSAMYLCASSANDRASYGYTFGSGTRLTVV.

The CDR3, as DNA: TGCGCCAGCAGCCAAGATGTGTCAGGGAAGTCTGGCTACACCTTC. Protein sequence: CASSQDVSGKSGYTF. The rearrangement uses TRBV4-3 and TRBJ1-2; D is perhaps TRBD1 (5 bases). Trimming cost V 0 bases and J 7 bases, with 15 bases left between them. CDR3 length: 15 amino acids. Germline CDR1 LGHNA, CDR2 YSLEER.

This clone showed up just once. The V and J genes are TRBV28 and TRBJ2-1, with TRBD1 identical over 7 bases. The CDR3 has 16 residues. Per germline, CDR1 MDHEN and CDR2 SYDVKM. Trimming at V came to 4 bases and at J to 1 base, leaving 7 bases not matched to a gene. CDR3 amino acids: CASSSYRGLSYNEQFF. The CDR3 nucleotides are TGTGCCAGCAGTTCCTACAGGGGTCTATCCTACAATGAGCAGTTCTTC.

The sample holds a few counts of this clone. This chain connects TRBV2 to TRBJ1-2; TRBD1 matches at 7 bases. The CDR3 contains 12 residues. The trim removed 6 bases at V and 7 bases at J, leaving 5 bases unmatched. Germline V lookup: CDR1 SNHLY, CDR2 FYNNEI. CDR3 sequence (DNA): TGTGCCAGCAGCCCGGACAGGTCTGGCTACACCTTC. It yields the protein CASSPDRSGYTF.

The chain employs TRBV9 and TRBJ2-2; D gene ambiguous. The CDR3 sequence is 17 residues long. V lost 1 base and J 3 bases, leaving 16 bases between the germline ends. Germline CDR1 SGDLS, CDR2 YYNGEE. DNA for the CDR3: TGTGCCAGCAGCGTACCCCGTGGGGAATTGGACACCGGGGAGCTGTTTTTT. This encodes CASSVPRGELDTGELFF.

CDR3 DNA: TGTGCCAGCAGTGAGGGACAGGGGGCTCCTAACTATGGCTACACCTTC. Its translation is CASSEGQGAPNYGYTF. This chain connects TRBV2 to TRBJ1-2; 12 bases match TRBD1. The V segment lost 3 bases and the J segment 0 bases; nucleotides outside the gene matches: 2. The germline V gene has CDR1 SNHLY and CDR2 FYNNEI. This CDR3 spans 16 amino acids.

The CDR3 loop is CASSREGGGQETQYF. In DNA form, the CDR3 reads TGCGCCAGCAGCCGCGAAGGGGGCGGACAAGAGACCCAGTACTTC. The rearrangement uses TRBV4-1 and TRBJ2-5, with 7 bases lining up with TRBD1. Germline trimming cut 4 bases from V and 2 bases from J; bases unmatched to any gene: 7. The CDR3 length is 15 residues. The germline CDR1 and CDR2 sequences are MGHRA and YSYEKL.

This sequence joins TRBV28 and TRBJ1-6; possibly TRBD1 for D (6 bases). The germline CDR1 and CDR2 sequences are MDHEN and SYDVKM. This CDR3 is built from 15 residues. V lost 1 base, J lost 10 bases, and 14 bases lay in between. CDR3 sequence (DNA): TGTGCCAGCAGTTTATTAGGACAGACGGGATCACCCCTCCACTTT. Encoded protein: CASSLLGQTGSPLHF.

The gene calls are TRBV14 and TRBJ2-7; D gene ambiguous. V was clipped by 0 bases and J by 1 base, with 7 bases between them. Germline loops: CDR1 SGHDN, CDR2 FVKESK. The CDR3 contains 14 residues. CDR3 loop: CASSQDPGSYEQYF. CDR3 bases: TGTGCCAGCAGCCAAGACCCGGGTTCCTACGAGCAGTACTTC. The whole variable domain, filled in from reference TRBV14 and TRBJ2-7, reads EAGVTQFPSHSVIEKGQTVTLRCDPISGHDNLYWYRRVMGKEIKFLLHFVKESKQDESGMPNNRFLAERTGGTYSTLKVQPAELEDSGVYFCASSQDPGSYEQYFGPGTRLTVT.

The rearrangement links TRBV7-6 to TRBJ1-4; 9 bases map to TRBD1. Germline CDR1 is SGHVS and CDR2 is FNYEAQ. CDR3 size: 14 residues. J gave up 8 bases and V 1 base, and 2 bases lay outside the gene matches. The CDR3 bases are TGTGCCAGCAGCTTAGGGACAGGGGTAGAAAAACTGTTTTTT. Translated: CASSLGTGVEKLFF.

The rearrangement joins TRBV4-2 to TRBJ1-1, with TRBD1 matching 7 bases. Per the germline V gene, CDR1 is LGHNA and CDR2 is YNFKEQ. The CDR3 is 16 amino acids. Trimming cost V 5 bases and J 4 bases; bases outside gene matches: 13. CDR3 nucleotide sequence: TGTGCCAGCAGCAGAAGGGCAGGGGGAAGCGCCACTGAAGCTTTCTTT. As protein: CASSRRAGGSATEAFF.

The gene calls are TRBV5-4 and TRBJ2-1; D is unresolved. V was trimmed by 1 base and J by 5 bases, leaving 7 bases between them. This CDR3 has 13 amino acids. CDR1 and CDR2 (germline): SGHNT, YYREEE (reference sequence). Here the CDR3 reads CASSLPPNNEQFF. The CDR3, as DNA: TGTGCCAGCAGCTTGCCCCCGAACAATGAGCAGTTCTTC.

This chain uses TRBV27 with TRBJ2-7, with TRBD1 matching over 9 bases. Germline V gene lookup returns CDR1 MNHEY and CDR2 SMNVEV (reference sequence). The length of the CDR3 is 14 residues. The trim removed 5 bases at V and 4 bases at J, leaving 6 bases unmatched. The CDR3 sequence: CASSQRGQGYEQYF. CDR3 coding DNA: TGTGCCAGCAGTCAGAGGGGACAGGGTTACGAGCAGTACTTC.

This clone came up once. The chain recombines TRBV7-9 with TRBJ1-5; maybe TRBD1 (5 bases). The CDR3 consists of 15 residues. Germline loops: CDR1 SEHNR, CDR2 FQNEAQ (reference sequence). V was clipped by 7 bases and J by 4 bases, with 17 bases between them. CDR3 residues: CASTREGSGNQPQHF. As DNA, the CDR3 is TGTGCCAGCACCCGGGAGGGGTCGGGGAATCAGCCCCAGCATTTT.

The chain employs TRBV28 and TRBJ2-1; TRBD2 is a possible D gene (5 bases). The CDR3 is 16 amino acids. Germline V gene data show CDR1 as MDHEN and CDR2 as SYDVKM. The V end lost 6 bases, the J end lost 0 bases, and 15 bases lay between the germline ends. The DNA for the CDR3 is TGTGCCAGCAGACGCCCCGGCCGGGACTCCTACAATGAGCAGTTCTTC. This gives the protein CASRRPGRDSYNEQFF.

CDR3 region: CASSQTGVGNIQYF. As DNA, the CDR3 is TGTGCCAGCAGCCAGACGGGGGTAGGCAACATTCAGTACTTC. V and J are TRBV28 and TRBJ2-4, with D possibly TRBD2 on 6 matching bases. Germline V CDR1 and CDR2: MDHEN, SYDVKM. Trimming took 6 bases from V and 7 from J, leaving 16 bases between them. The CDR3 loop spans 14 amino acids.